This is a list of T cell receptor beta chains from one sample in a study of T cell changes during pregnancy in multiple sclerosis. Profiling relied on immunoSEQ multiplex PCR, and the TCRdb table lists in-frame clones only, not all of them. The table includes around 120,000 clones, 91% detected once. The sequencing here drew on peripheral blood, taken after pregnancy. Every receptor here comes from a female donor with multiple sclerosis, enrolled in a pregnancy study. Each CDR3 is given with its conserved first and last residue. D genes are given only for firm matches. Part of the rows lack a size; the others show once, few, many or a class for expanded clones.

j_call d_call clone_size v_call cdr3_aa cdr3_nt
TRBJ2-5 TRBD2 NA TRBV7-2 CASSLGEVRRLAPIETQYF TGTGCCAGCAGCTTAGGGGAAGTGAGACGACTAGCCCCCATAGAGACCCAGTACTTC
TRBJ1-1 TRBD1 NA TRBV29-1 CSALQGAMDTEAFF TGCAGCGCCTTACAGGGGGCAATGGACACTGAAGCTTTCTTT
TRBJ1-4 NA NA TRBV2 CASSALQGGRLFF TGTGCCAGCAGTGCGCTTCAGGGAGGGCGACTGTTTTTT
TRBJ1-5 NA NA TRBV10-3 CAISEDGGQPQHF TGTGCCATCAGTGAGGATGGCGGACAGCCCCAGCATTTT
TRBJ2-7 NA NA TRBV30 CAWGHSPYEQYF TGTGCCTGGGGCCACAGCCCCTACGAGCAGTACTTC
TRBJ1-5 TRBD1 NA TRBV5-6 CASSRGQGYQPQHF TGTGCCAGCAGTCGCGGACAGGGTTATCAGCCCCAGCATTTT
TRBJ2-1 NA NA TRBV19 CASSTINRDEQFF TGTGCCAGTAGTACTATTAATAGAGATGAGCAGTTCTTC
TRBJ1-3 NA NA TRBV6-6 CASSYSAGTTGNTIYF TGTGCCAGCAGTTACTCGGCAGGCACAACCGGAAACACCATATATTTT
TRBJ2-7 TRBD1 once TRBV15 CATSRGTGANEQYF TGTGCCACCAGCAGAGGAACAGGGGCTAACGAGCAGTACTTC
TRBJ2-2 TRBD2 NA TRBV18 CASSPGFPGLPTGELFF TGTGCCAGCTCACCAGGGTTTCCGGGACTACCCACCGGGGAGCTGTTTTTT
TRBJ1-3 TRBD1 NA TRBV7-9 CASSLAGQGAGGNTIYF TGTGCCAGCAGCTTAGCTGGACAGGGGGCAGGTGGAAACACCATATATTTT
TRBJ2-3 TRBD2 NA TRBV5-1 CASTNMRGGADTQYF TGCGCCAGCACCAATATGAGGGGAGGGGCAGATACGCAGTATTTT
TRBJ1-1 TRBD1 NA TRBV5-1 CASSLVQGAVTEAFF TGCGCCAGCAGCTTGGTTCAGGGGGCTGTCACTGAAGCTTTCTTT
TRBJ1-1 NA NA TRBV7-2 CASSFPPMRAFF TGTGCCAGCAGCTTTCCGCCGATGAGAGCTTTCTTT
TRBJ2-1 TRBD2 NA TRBV28 CASSPGLAGSYNEQFF TGTGCCAGCAGTCCGGGACTAGCGGGGTCCTACAATGAGCAGTTCTTC
TRBJ2-2 TRBD1 NA TRBV15 CAAKPGQAGTGELFF TGTGCCGCCAAACCGGGACAGGCAGGCACCGGGGAGCTGTTTTTT
TRBJ1-1 TRBD1 NA TRBV2 CASSQMGTGPNTEAFF TGTGCCAGCAGTCAAATGGGGACAGGGCCGAACACTGAAGCTTTCTTT
TRBJ2-1 NA NA TRBV5-6 CASSLLDGLYNEQFF TGTGCCAGCAGCTTGTTGGACGGACTCTACAATGAGCAGTTCTTC
TRBJ1-5 NA once TRBV10-2 CASAATGYNQPQHF TGCGCCAGCGCGGCCACAGGGTACAATCAGCCCCAGCATTTT
TRBJ1-6 NA NA TRBV4-1 CASSQTEEHNSPLHF TGCGCCAGCAGCCAGACGGAGGAGCATAATTCACCCCTCCACTTT
TRBJ1-5 TRBD1 NA TRBV2 CASSATGGNQPQHF TGTGCCAGCAGTGCCACAGGGGGGAATCAGCCCCAGCATTTT
TRBJ2-1 TRBD2 NA TRBV10-3 CAISGFVAGGLGEQFF TGTGCCATCAGTGGTTTTGTAGCGGGGGGACTGGGTGAGCAGTTCTTC
TRBJ2-7 TRBD2 NA TRBV7-8 CASSTRLAGAAGEQYF TGTGCCAGCAGCACCCGACTAGCGGGGGCCGCCGGCGAGCAGTACTTC
TRBJ1-5 TRBD1 NA TRBV25-1 CASSVGTGNQPQHF TGTGCCAGCAGTGTTGGGACAGGGAATCAGCCCCAGCATTTT
TRBJ2-7 NA once TRBV5-1 CASSFPGNPEQYF TGCGCCAGCAGCTTCCCGGGGAACCCCGAGCAGTACTTC
TRBJ2-7 TRBD1 NA TRBV5-6 CASSFGTGVGEQYF TGTGCCAGCAGCTTCGGGACAGGGGTGGGGGAGCAGTACTTC
TRBJ2-7 NA NA TRBV10-3 CAILGQIGEGYEQYF TGTGCCATCCTTGGACAGATTGGAGAAGGCTACGAGCAGTACTTC
TRBJ1-2 NA NA TRBV5-1 CASGAARDYGYTF TGCGCCAGCGGGGCAGCCAGAGACTATGGCTACACCTTC
TRBJ2-7 NA NA TRBV5-6 CASSLGGVERITYEQYF TGTGCCAGCAGCTTGGGCGGCGTGGAGCGGATTACCTACGAGCAGTACTTC
TRBJ1-5 NA NA TRBV18 CASSSTGTGNQPQHF TGTGCCAGCTCAAGTACAGGGACCGGCAATCAGCCCCAGCATTTT
TRBJ1-1 NA NA TRBV29-1 CSVDSFDGNTEAFF TGCAGCGTTGATAGCTTCGACGGGAACACTGAAGCTTTCTTT
TRBJ2-3 NA NA TRBV7-9 CASSLGIQGKYTDTQYF TGTGCCAGCAGCTTAGGGATTCAGGGGAAGTACACAGATACGCAGTATTTT
TRBJ1-4 NA NA TRBV2 CASSRSGNEKLFF TGTGCCAGCAGCCGGTCCGGGAATGAAAAACTGTTTTTT
TRBJ1-5 NA NA TRBV19 CASRKTGDQPQHF TGTGCCAGTAGAAAGACGGGGGATCAGCCCCAGCATTTT
TRBJ2-5 TRBD1 NA TRBV5-4 CASSHRTGGTGETQYF TGTGCCAGCAGTCATCGGACAGGGGGAACGGGGGAGACCCAGTACTTC
TRBJ1-5 TRBD1 NA TRBV6-1 CASSTGVGNQPQHF TGTGCCAGCAGTACAGGGGTTGGGAATCAGCCCCAGCATTTT
TRBJ2-7 NA once TRBV5-1 CASNREVGGEQYF TGCGCCAGCAATAGAGAGGTAGGGGGCGAGCAGTACTTC
TRBJ1-1 NA NA TRBV18 CASSPPGSGLGAFF TGTGCCAGCTCACCACCTGGGTCTGGACTTGGAGCTTTCTTT
TRBJ1-1 NA NA TRBV4-1 CASSYSPDTNTEAFF TGCGCCAGCAGCTATTCCCCGGACACCAACACTGAAGCTTTCTTT
TRBJ2-7 TRBD1 NA TRBV6-1 CASTMTGGDYEQYF TGTGCCAGCACCATGACAGGGGGAGACTACGAGCAGTACTTC
TRBJ1-5 NA NA TRBV19 CASSSGRENQPQHF TGTGCCAGTAGTTCCGGCAGGGAAAATCAGCCCCAGCATTTT
TRBJ2-7 NA NA TRBV6-6 CASSYGGLERYEQYF TGTGCCAGCAGTTACGGGGGACTGGAAAGATACGAGCAGTACTTC
TRBJ2-7 TRBD1 NA TRBV15 CATSTYTGVAAYEQYF TGTGCCACCAGCACGTACACAGGGGTCGCGGCCTACGAGCAGTACTTC